The rows below give T cell receptor beta chains drawn from one sample of a study of PD-1 blockade in classical Hodgkin lymphoma. Clones were sequenced by immunoSEQ multiplex PCR, and TCRdb holds only the in-frame ones, with some missing. This repertoire shows about 41,000 clones, around 75% found once; its top ten account for about a fifth. The sequencing here drew on peripheral blood mononuclear cells (PBMCs), taken at baseline. These receptors were obtained from a human donor with classical Hodgkin lymphoma. Each CDR3 is given with its conserved first and last residue. The D gene is left open where the match is weak. Clone size is shown for a subset of rows, as once, few, many or a class of expanded clone.

d_call: .
j_call: TRBJ1-1
cdr3_length: 13
clone_size: few
v_call: TRBV28
cdr3_nt: TGTGCCAGCCAATCCAGACAGAAGGCTACAGCTTTCTTT
cdr3_aa: CASQSRQKATAFF

d_call: TRBD2
j_call: TRBJ2-5
cdr3_length: 15
clone_size: .
v_call: TRBV7-9
cdr3_nt: TGTGCCAGCAGCTTAGGTGGACTAGTAACGGAGACCCAGTACTTC
cdr3_aa: CASSLGGLVTETQYF

d_call: .
j_call: TRBJ1-1
cdr3_length: 15
clone_size: .
v_call: TRBV6-1
cdr3_nt: TGTGCCAGCAGTGAATTGGTCGGGGGAGACACTGAAGCTTTCTTT
cdr3_aa: CASSELVGGDTEAFF

d_call: .
j_call: TRBJ2-7
cdr3_length: 15
clone_size: few
v_call: TRBV18
cdr3_nt: TGTGCCAGCTCACCACCAAATTCTATCTCCTACGAGCAGTACTTC
cdr3_aa: CASSPPNSISYEQYF

d_call: TRBD2
j_call: TRBJ2-1
cdr3_length: 15
clone_size: .
v_call: TRBV19
cdr3_nt: TGTGCCAGTAGTAGGGGACTAGCGGGAGGTAGTGAGCAGTTCTTC
cdr3_aa: CASSRGLAGGSEQFF

d_call: .
j_call: TRBJ2-7
cdr3_length: 15
clone_size: .
v_call: TRBV5-4
cdr3_nt: TGTGCCAGCAGCCTCGGGACCCTGAGCTCCTACGAGCAGTACTTC
cdr3_aa: CASSLGTLSSYEQYF

d_call: .
j_call: TRBJ2-3
cdr3_length: 12
clone_size: few
v_call: TRBV28
cdr3_nt: TGTGCCAGCACTCAGTACACAGATACGCAGTATTTT
cdr3_aa: CASTQYTDTQYF

d_call: TRBD1
j_call: TRBJ1-1
cdr3_length: 16
clone_size: .
v_call: TRBV7-2
cdr3_nt: TGTGCCAGCAGCTCTACAGGGGGCGAAGGAGGGACTGAAGCTTTCTTT
cdr3_aa: CASSSTGGEGGTEAFF

d_call: .
j_call: TRBJ2-2
cdr3_length: 13
clone_size: .
v_call: TRBV10-1
cdr3_nt: TGCGCCAGCAGTGGTGGGATCCCGGGGGAGCTGTTTTTT
cdr3_aa: CASSGGIPGELFF

d_call: .
j_call: TRBJ1-1
cdr3_length: 15
clone_size: .
v_call: TRBV6-6
cdr3_nt: TGTGCCAGCAGCCCTGACCCGGGGTTAAGGACTGAAGCTTTCTTT
cdr3_aa: CASSPDPGLRTEAFF

d_call: TRBD1
j_call: TRBJ1-4
cdr3_length: 13
clone_size: .
v_call: TRBV30
cdr3_nt: TGTGCCTGGAACAGGGGGCTCAATGAAAAACTGTTTTTT
cdr3_aa: CAWNRGLNEKLFF

d_call: .
j_call: TRBJ2-7
cdr3_length: 14
clone_size: once
v_call: TRBV5-6
cdr3_nt: TGTGCCAGCAGCCGTCAGGTTGGAACCTACGAGCAGTACTTC
cdr3_aa: CASSRQVGTYEQYF

d_call: TRBD2
j_call: TRBJ2-5
cdr3_length: 15
clone_size: .
v_call: TRBV18
cdr3_nt: TGTGCCAGCTCACCACCGTCTAGCGGACAAGAGACCCAGTACTTC
cdr3_aa: CASSPPSSGQETQYF

d_call: TRBD1
j_call: TRBJ1-2
cdr3_length: 15
clone_size: .
v_call: TRBV6-6
cdr3_nt: TGTGCCAGCAGTTACAGTTGGACAGGGGGTGGTGGCTACACCTTC
cdr3_aa: CASSYSWTGGGGYTF

d_call: .
j_call: TRBJ1-2
cdr3_length: 12
clone_size: .
v_call: TRBV30
cdr3_nt: TGTGCCTGCCAGGGAGGTGGCTATGGCTACACCTTC
cdr3_aa: CACQGGGYGYTF

d_call: .
j_call: TRBJ2-2
cdr3_length: 17
clone_size: .
v_call: TRBV18
cdr3_nt: TGTGCCAGCTCACCACCGAAGTCGGGGCTTAACACCGGGGAGCTGTTTTTT
cdr3_aa: CASSPPKSGLNTGELFF

d_call: TRBD1
j_call: TRBJ2-7
cdr3_length: 15
clone_size: .
v_call: TRBV6-5
cdr3_nt: TGTGCCAGCAGCCACCGTGGACAGGGATTGTACGAGCAGTACTTC
cdr3_aa: CASSHRGQGLYEQYF

d_call: .
j_call: TRBJ1-5
cdr3_length: 16
clone_size: .
v_call: TRBV18
cdr3_nt: TGTGCCAGCTCACCGAGAGACAAAGTGATCGATCAGCCCCAGCATTTT
cdr3_aa: CASSPRDKVIDQPQHF

d_call: .
j_call: TRBJ2-1
cdr3_length: 16
clone_size: once
v_call: TRBV18
cdr3_nt: TGTGCCAGCAAACTGACGCTCACGGCGCCCTACAATGAGCAGTTCTTC
cdr3_aa: CASKLTLTAPYNEQFF

d_call: .
j_call: TRBJ1-3
cdr3_length: 15
clone_size: .
v_call: TRBV2
cdr3_nt: TGTGCCAGCAGCGAAGGAGGAGGCTCTGGAAACACCATATATTTT
cdr3_aa: CASSEGGGSGNTIYF

d_call: .
j_call: TRBJ1-1
cdr3_length: 15
clone_size: .
v_call: TRBV30
cdr3_nt: TGTGCCTGGAGTCCCAATATATTCATGAACACTGAAGCTTTCTTT
cdr3_aa: CAWSPNIFMNTEAFF

d_call: TRBD2
j_call: TRBJ2-1
cdr3_length: 14
clone_size: .
v_call: TRBV25-1
cdr3_nt: TGTGCCAGCAGTAGGGGACTAGCGCAGGGTGAGCAGTTCTTC
cdr3_aa: CASSRGLAQGEQFF

d_call: TRBD2
j_call: TRBJ2-1
cdr3_length: 15
clone_size: .
v_call: TRBV6-6
cdr3_nt: TGTGCCAGCAGTTATGGACTAGCGGGAGACCATGAGCAGTTCTTC
cdr3_aa: CASSYGLAGDHEQFF

d_call: TRBD2
j_call: TRBJ2-5
cdr3_length: 16
clone_size: .
v_call: TRBV7-2
cdr3_nt: TGTGCCAGCAGCTTAACCGGGAGGCTCGACGTAGAGACCCAGTACTTC
cdr3_aa: CASSLTGRLDVETQYF

d_call: TRBD2
j_call: TRBJ2-7
cdr3_length: 15
clone_size: few
v_call: TRBV27
cdr3_nt: TGTGCCAGCAGTTTACGGCGGGAGGGCTCCTACGAGCAGTACTTC
cdr3_aa: CASSLRREGSYEQYF

d_call: .
j_call: TRBJ1-1
cdr3_length: 11
clone_size: .
v_call: TRBV12-2
cdr3_nt: TGTGCCAGCAGCTTTGCGAGTGAAGCTTTCTTT
cdr3_aa: CASSFASEAFF

d_call: .
j_call: TRBJ2-2
cdr3_length: 16
clone_size: .
v_call: TRBV5-4
cdr3_nt: TGTGCCAGCAGCCCCCCCAGCAGATCGAACACCGGGGAGCTGTTTTTT
cdr3_aa: CASSPPSRSNTGELFF

d_call: TRBD1
j_call: TRBJ1-1
cdr3_length: 13
clone_size: .
v_call: TRBV29-1
cdr3_nt: TGCAGCGTTGAACTCCAGGGGGCAGCGGGAGCTTTCTTT
cdr3_aa: CSVELQGAAGAFF

d_call: TRBD1
j_call: TRBJ1-5
cdr3_length: 13
clone_size: .
v_call: TRBV5-6
cdr3_nt: TGTGCCAGCAGCTTGGACAGGGGATCACCCCAGCATTTT
cdr3_aa: CASSLDRGSPQHF

d_call: .
j_call: TRBJ2-3
cdr3_length: 11
clone_size: .
v_call: TRBV14
cdr3_nt: TGTGCCAGCAGCCGTGCAGATACGCAGTATTTT
cdr3_aa: CASSRADTQYF

d_call: .
j_call: TRBJ2-7
cdr3_length: 13
clone_size: .
v_call: TRBV28
cdr3_nt: TGTGCCAGCAGTACCCGGCAATACTACGAGCAGTACTTC
cdr3_aa: CASSTRQYYEQYF

d_call: .
j_call: TRBJ1-2
cdr3_length: 14
clone_size: .
v_call: TRBV27
cdr3_nt: TGTGCCAGCAGCACCGCTGGACAGTCCTATGGCTACACCTTC
cdr3_aa: CASSTAGQSYGYTF